Only one count was recorded for the clone carrying this T cell receptor (beta chain). The antigen is unknown. The sample originates from a study of OX40 agonist ivuxolimab in advanced cancers. Turning to the study itself: Roughly two fifths of patients had received prior checkpoint inhibitor therapy. Points from the study as a whole: The study observed clonal expansion of CD4+ and CD8+ blood T cells by week 6 at 0.1 to 3.0 mg/kg. The antigen specificity of the peripheral T cells (those that were expanded) was not determined.

Exclusion applied to patients with autoimmune disease history or systemic immunosuppression. The CDR3 has 18 amino acids. V lost 2 bases, J lost 5 bases, and 17 bases stayed unmatched. Germline-derived CDR1 and CDR2 are SGHTA and FQGNSA. The repertoire was sequenced with immunoSEQ multiplex PCR; TCRdb's copy has only in-frame clones and lacks some. The table records 20,000 to 30,000 clones, roughly 79% of them present only once. The TCR comes from an adult with an advanced solid tumor such as melanoma, head and neck, liver or kidney cancer. Sequencing was performed on CD4+ or CD8+ T cells sorted from blood, taken in a trial of the OX40 agonist ivuxolimab. The chain has TRBV7-2 and TRBJ2-5, with 7 nucleotides matching TRBD2. CDR3 loop: CASSLLKGSSGFPETQYF. DNA for the CDR3: TGTGCCAGCAGCTTATTAAAGGGGTCTAGCGGTTTTCCCGAGACCCAGTACTTC.